This T cell receptor (beta chain) was obtained from a study of response to subunit inactivated influenza vaccine. TCRdb re-derived calls from the RT-PCR reads in MiXCR, one entry per CDR3 protein. The sample has about 540,000 distinct CDR3 sequences; around 21% are singletons. Per the germline V gene, CDR1 is WNHNN and CDR2 is SYGVQD (reference sequence). The CDR3 is made up of 14 amino acids. J gave up 1 base and V 3 bases, and 2 bases lay outside the gene matches. The same sample was also used in a study of T cells expressing NK-cell markers. As that report states: TCR beta cDNA was made by 5'RACE template switching with UMIs. Most of the eight sequenced donors were classified as HCMV-seropositive, and one was classified as seronegative. Among the experiments, several used an anti-gamma-delta TCR antibody to restrict sorting to alpha-beta TCR T cells. Dominant NKG2C+ clonotypes were found to form 1.0-7.0% of CD8+ T cells in a handful of donors. It remained uncertain whether the expanded NKG2C+ T cell clones were specific for HCMV antigens.

The chain combines TRBV10-1 with TRBJ2-7; the match to TRBD1 covers 8 bases. The clonotype originates from a man aged 45 to 65 who received an inactivated influenza vaccine. This sample comprised CD4+ T cells sorted from PBMCs, obtained 11 to 12 days after vaccination. The CDR3 region is CASSDRGRSYEQYF. The CDR3 DNA reads TGCGCCAGCAGTGACAGGGGGCGATCCTACGAGCAGTACTTC.